These 9 T cell receptor beta chains were sequenced from one sample in a study of T cells in Graves' hyperthyroidism and ophthalmopathy. Amplification targeted TCR beta CDR3 regions from RNA transcripts. Initially, a first-round RT-PCR of the TCR CDR3 employed the HTBI primer set. Each CDR3 protein gets one entry after TCRdb re-called the multiplex PCR reads with MiXCR. Of some 600,000 distinct CDR3 sequences in the sample, about 15% were seen once. What was sequenced was blood. These receptors were taken from a woman in her twenties or thirties with Graves' hyperthyroidism that later progressed to Graves' ophthalmopathy.

This clonotype was counted many times. This sequence joins TRBV9 and TRBJ1-3, with D hard to call. The V end lost 0 bases, the J end lost 1 base, and 11 bases lay between the germline ends. The CDR3 covers 16 residues. Germline lookup yields CDR1 SGDLS and CDR2 YYNGEE. The CDR3 DNA reads TGTGCCAGCAGCGTAGCTAGAGCGGAATCTGGAAACACCATATATTTT. Its translation: CASSVARAESGNTIYF.

Ten or more counts support this clonotype. The CDR3 is CASSSPRLAGGPGNNEQFF. CDR3 in DNA: TGTGCCAGCAGTTCCCCCAGGCTAGCGGGAGGGCCGGGGAACAATGAGCAGTTCTTC. V usage is TRBV27 and J usage is TRBJ2-1, with 12 bases fitting TRBD2. Unmatched junction bases numbered 15, after V lost 4 bases and J lost 5 bases. CDR1 MNHEY and CDR2 SMNVEV come from the germline V gene (reference sequence). This CDR3 spans 19 amino acids.

This clonotype was counted many times. The V and J genes are TRBV28 and TRBJ2-2; 11 nucleotides match TRBD2. Germline trimming cut 8 bases from V and 2 bases from J; bases unmatched to any gene: 1. The CDR3 totals 14 residues. The V gene's germline CDR1 is MDHEN and CDR2 SYDVKM. CDR3 DNA sequence: TGTGCCAGCCTAGCGGGAGGTAACACCGGGGAGCTGTTTTTT. Its translation: CASLAGGNTGELFF.

This clonotype was seen a few times. This rearrangement joins TRBV20-1 to TRBJ2-3, with 8 bases aligning to TRBD2. There are 16 residues in the CDR3. The germline gives CDR1 DFQATT, CDR2 SNEGSKA (reference sequence). Unmatched junction bases numbered 15, after V lost 6 bases and J lost 4 bases. In DNA, the CDR3 is TGCAGTGCCCTTATCCTTAGCGGGAACGGGGCAGATACGCAGTATTTT. Translation gives CSALILSGNGADTQYF.

This clonotype has a count of ten or more. This rearrangement joins TRBV7-2 to TRBJ2-5; a weak D match, TRBD2 (6 bases). Trimming stripped 5 bases from V and 2 bases from J, with 15 bases between. This CDR3 region has 15 residues. The V gene's germline CDR1 is SGHTA and CDR2 FQGNSA. The CDR3 sequence is CASSEASVPQETQYF. The CDR3 nucleotides are TGTGCCAGCAGCGAAGCTAGCGTCCCACAAGAGACCCAGTACTTC.

In its sample, this clonotype was seen many times. The chain uses TRBV12-3 or TRBV12-4 and TRBJ1-1; D is unresolved. The V end was cut by 2 bases, the J end by 4 bases, with 14 bases between. The CDR3 is 15 residues long. CDR3: CASSLSGGRVTEAFF. CDR3 in DNA: TGTGCCAGCAGTTTATCGGGTGGGAGAGTCACTGAAGCTTTCTTT.

On this clonotype itself: Mismatch with germline at one junction end may stem from a read error. This chain connects TRBV30 to TRBJ2-5; D unclear. Germline CDR1 reads GTSNPN; CDR2 reads SVGIG (reference sequence). This CDR3 is 13 amino acids long. The DNA for the CDR3 is TGTGCCAGGAGTGTACAAGGGTTCGAGACCCAGTACTTC. Translated: CARSVQGFETQYF.

This clonotype showed up many times. The rearrangement links TRBV19 to TRBJ1-1, with a tentative D call TRBD1 (6 bases). Germline lookup yields CDR1 LNHDA and CDR2 SQIVND (reference sequence). Trimming left V 9 bases short and J 1 base short, with 18 bases between. CDR3 length: 15 residues. CDR3 bases: TGTGCCAGCTCATGGCTTCGGACAGAGAACACTGAAGCTTTCTTT. As protein: CASSWLRTENTEAFF.

This clonotype was found many times. The rearrangement joins TRBV20-1 to TRBJ2-1; 15 nucleotides align to TRBD2. This CDR3 is built from 12 residues. Germline V gene data show CDR1 as DFQATT and CDR2 as SNEGSKA (reference sequence). CDR3 loop: CSAGLAGGEQFF. CDR3 nucleotide sequence: TGCAGCGCGGGACTAGCGGGAGGAGAGCAGTTCTTC.